This is a list of T cell receptor beta chains from one sample in a study of shared clonotypes between healthy human individuals. Data came from immunoSEQ multiplex PCR; TCRdb stores just in-frame clones and leaves some out. The profile shows over a million clones, roughly 95% of them singletons. Sequenced: naive CD4+ T cells sorted from blood. The receptors were sampled from a young man in good health. Each CDR3 is given with its conserved first and last residue. Fields, in order: clone size, J gene, V gene, D gene, CDR3 DNA, CDR3 protein. The D gene is left open where the match is weak. For some rows the clone size is stated as once, few or many, or as a class when expanded; others skip it.

clone size: .
J gene: TRBJ2-1
V gene: TRBV21-1
D gene: .
CDR3 DNA: TGTGCCAGCAGCAAAGCAAAAGGAGAGGGAATTCTTAACAATGAGCAGTTCTTC
CDR3 protein: CASSKAKGEGILNNEQFF

clone size: .
J gene: TRBJ2-1
V gene: TRBV10-3
D gene: .
CDR3 DNA: TGTGCCATCAGTGACGAGGGCGCGGGTGAGCAGTTCTTC
CDR3 protein: CAISDEGAGEQFF

clone size: .
J gene: TRBJ1-5
V gene: TRBV28
D gene: .
CDR3 DNA: TGTGCCAGCAGTTTACGGCGGCTTTTTAGCAATCAGCCCCAGCATTTT
CDR3 protein: CASSLRRLFSNQPQHF

clone size: .
J gene: TRBJ2-5
V gene: TRBV9
D gene: .
CDR3 DNA: TGTGCCAGCAGCGTCACGTCTTGGGTCGGGCTAGAGACCCAGTACTTC
CDR3 protein: CASSVTSWVGLETQYF

clone size: .
J gene: TRBJ1-1
V gene: TRBV5-5
D gene: TRBD1
CDR3 DNA: TGTGCCAGCAGCTTGGCAGGGACAGGGAACACTGAAGCTTTCTTT
CDR3 protein: CASSLAGTGNTEAFF

clone size: .
J gene: TRBJ2-7
V gene: TRBV30
D gene: TRBD1
CDR3 DNA: TGTGCCTGGGGCAAGACAGGGGGCCACTACGAGCAGTACTTC
CDR3 protein: CAWGKTGGHYEQYF

clone size: .
J gene: TRBJ2-6
V gene: TRBV5-1
D gene: .
CDR3 DNA: TGCGCCAGCAGCCCTTTGGACTCTGGGGCCAACGTCCTGACTTTC
CDR3 protein: CASSPLDSGANVLTF

clone size: .
J gene: TRBJ2-1
V gene: TRBV14
D gene: .
CDR3 DNA: TGTGCCAGCAGCCAAGGCAGGGTAGAGTCCTACAATGAGCAGTTCTTC
CDR3 protein: CASSQGRVESYNEQFF

clone size: .
J gene: TRBJ1-2
V gene: TRBV18
D gene: .
CDR3 DNA: TGTGCCAGCTCCCTTCGTCTAGACGGAGCTAACTATGGCTACACCTTC
CDR3 protein: CASSLRLDGANYGYTF

clone size: .
J gene: TRBJ2-7
V gene: TRBV7-2
D gene: .
CDR3 DNA: TGTGCCAGCAGCCCCGCCCCCACAGGAGGGTACGAGCAGTACTTC
CDR3 protein: CASSPAPTGGYEQYF

clone size: .
J gene: TRBJ2-3
V gene: TRBV29-1
D gene: .
CDR3 DNA: TGCAGCATCCTCAGGGGGGGAGATACGCAGTATTTT
CDR3 protein: CSILRGGDTQYF

clone size: once
J gene: TRBJ2-1
V gene: TRBV25-1
D gene: .
CDR3 DNA: TGTGCCAGCAGGGGGCGAGGGGGGACGGACAATGAGCAGTTCTTC
CDR3 protein: CASRGRGGTDNEQFF

clone size: .
J gene: TRBJ1-1
V gene: TRBV11-3
D gene: .
CDR3 DNA: TGTGCCAGCAGCTTAGAGTTGAACACTGAAGCTTTCTTT
CDR3 protein: CASSLELNTEAFF

clone size: .
J gene: TRBJ2-2
V gene: TRBV28
D gene: TRBD1
CDR3 DNA: TGTGCCAGCAGAAGACAGGGGGTGAACACCGGGGAGCTGTTTTTT
CDR3 protein: CASRRQGVNTGELFF

clone size: .
J gene: TRBJ2-6
V gene: TRBV18
D gene: TRBD1
CDR3 DNA: TGTGCCAGCTCACCGGACAGGGCCGCTGGGGCCAACGTCCTGACTTTC
CDR3 protein: CASSPDRAAGANVLTF

clone size: once
J gene: TRBJ2-2
V gene: TRBV7-6
D gene: .
CDR3 DNA: TGTGCCAGCAGCTTTTTACAAACTCGGGACACCGGGGAGCTGTTTTTT
CDR3 protein: CASSFLQTRDTGELFF

clone size: .
J gene: TRBJ1-5
V gene: TRBV7-2
D gene: .
CDR3 DNA: TGTGCCAGCAGCGAAACCGGGACTTCCAGCAATCAGCCCCAGCATTTT
CDR3 protein: CASSETGTSSNQPQHF

clone size: .
J gene: TRBJ2-5
V gene: TRBV7-2
D gene: TRBD2
CDR3 DNA: TGTGCCAGCAGCCTGGTTCTACTAGCGGGAGAGACCCAGTACTTC
CDR3 protein: CASSLVLLAGETQYF

clone size: .
J gene: TRBJ2-1
V gene: TRBV5-5
D gene: .
CDR3 DNA: TGTGCCTGTCTTTGGGGAGCTAGCTCCTACAATGAGCAGTTCTTC
CDR3 protein: CACLWGASSYNEQFF

clone size: .
J gene: TRBJ2-3
V gene: TRBV27
D gene: .
CDR3 DNA: TGTGCCAGCAGCCCGACCGGGGTTGGTACGCAGTATTTT
CDR3 protein: CASSPTGVGTQYF

clone size: .
J gene: TRBJ1-3
V gene: TRBV19
D gene: TRBD1
CDR3 DNA: TGTGCCAGTAGTGATCAGGGGGCAACTGGAAACACCATATATTTT
CDR3 protein: CASSDQGATGNTIYF

clone size: once
J gene: TRBJ2-5
V gene: TRBV18
D gene: .
CDR3 DNA: TGTGCCAGCTCACTTAAAAGACAAGAGACCCAGTACTTC
CDR3 protein: CASSLKRQETQYF

clone size: .
J gene: TRBJ2-7
V gene: TRBV6-6
D gene: TRBD2
CDR3 DNA: TGTGCCAGCAGTTACGGGTTCGGGACTAGCTACGAGCAGTACTTC
CDR3 protein: CASSYGFGTSYEQYF

clone size: .
J gene: TRBJ2-5
V gene: TRBV5-1
D gene: .
CDR3 DNA: TGCGCCAGCAGCTTGCGGCAGGATCAAGAGACCCAGTACTTC
CDR3 protein: CASSLRQDQETQYF

clone size: .
J gene: TRBJ2-1
V gene: TRBV18
D gene: .
CDR3 DNA: TGTGCCAGCTCACCAGGGGTGTATCGGGACACCACCTACAATGAGCAGTTCTTC
CDR3 protein: CASSPGVYRDTTYNEQFF

clone size: .
J gene: TRBJ1-2
V gene: TRBV6-1
D gene: .
CDR3 DNA: TGTGCCAGCAGTGAATTCAAGGGGGGCGGCTACACCTTC
CDR3 protein: CASSEFKGGGYTF

clone size: .
J gene: TRBJ2-1
V gene: TRBV7-2
D gene: TRBD2
CDR3 DNA: TGTGCCAGCAGCCCCAGCGGGAACGGGAATGAGCAGTTCTTC
CDR3 protein: CASSPSGNGNEQFF

clone size: .
J gene: TRBJ2-3
V gene: TRBV4-3
D gene: TRBD2
CDR3 DNA: TGCGCCAGCAGCCAAGAGGGAGGGTACACAGATACGCAGTATTTT
CDR3 protein: CASSQEGGYTDTQYF

clone size: .
J gene: TRBJ1-3
V gene: TRBV5-8
D gene: TRBD1
CDR3 DNA: TGTGCCAGCAGCTTGGACAGGGGGCCAAACACCATATATTTT
CDR3 protein: CASSLDRGPNTIYF

clone size: .
J gene: TRBJ2-2
V gene: TRBV19
D gene: .
CDR3 DNA: TGTGCCAGTAAGGGCGTGGTGGGAATAGCGAACACCGGGGAGCTGTTTTTT
CDR3 protein: CASKGVVGIANTGELFF

clone size: .
J gene: TRBJ2-1
V gene: TRBV25-1
D gene: .
CDR3 DNA: TGTGCCAGCAGTAACTTAGAAGCCTACAATGAGCAGTTCTTC
CDR3 protein: CASSNLEAYNEQFF

clone size: .
J gene: TRBJ2-7
V gene: TRBV6-1
D gene: .
CDR3 DNA: TGTGCCAGCAGTCCGTCAGAAATATACGAGCAGTACTTC
CDR3 protein: CASSPSEIYEQYF

clone size: .
J gene: TRBJ2-1
V gene: TRBV18
D gene: .
CDR3 DNA: TGTGCCAGCTCACTTAAAACCAACAATGAGCAGTTCTTC
CDR3 protein: CASSLKTNNEQFF

clone size: few
J gene: TRBJ1-1
V gene: TRBV6-6
D gene: .
CDR3 DNA: TGTGCCAGCAGTCCCCAAGGGAACACTGAAGCTTTCTTT
CDR3 protein: CASSPQGNTEAFF

clone size: once
J gene: TRBJ1-2
V gene: TRBV5-1
D gene: .
CDR3 DNA: TGCGCCAGCAGCAATGACCCGGGACGAGTCTATGGCTACACCTTC
CDR3 protein: CASSNDPGRVYGYTF

clone size: .
J gene: TRBJ2-3
V gene: TRBV29-1
D gene: .
CDR3 DNA: TGCAGCGCAACCCGGACAGACGGTCACACAGATACGCAGTATTTT
CDR3 protein: CSATRTDGHTDTQYF

clone size: .
J gene: TRBJ2-2
V gene: TRBV28
D gene: TRBD2
CDR3 DNA: TGTGCCAGCAGCCCCGGGACTAGACACACCGGGGAGCTGTTTTTT
CDR3 protein: CASSPGTRHTGELFF

clone size: .
J gene: TRBJ2-7
V gene: TRBV5-1
D gene: .
CDR3 DNA: TGCGCCAGCAGCTCGGGGGTGGGACAGCCCTACGAGCAGTACTTC
CDR3 protein: CASSSGVGQPYEQYF

clone size: .
J gene: TRBJ2-1
V gene: TRBV29-1
D gene: .
CDR3 DNA: TGCAGCGTTGGGAGAACCAATGAGCAGTTCTTC
CDR3 protein: CSVGRTNEQFF

clone size: .
J gene: TRBJ2-5
V gene: TRBV5-5
D gene: TRBD1
CDR3 DNA: TGTGCCAGCAGCGCACCCGGGACAGTAGAGACCCAGTACTTC
CDR3 protein: CASSAPGTVETQYF

clone size: .
J gene: TRBJ1-2
V gene: TRBV21-1
D gene: .
CDR3 DNA: TGTGCCAGCAGCAAAGTCCATCGGGAGCCCTTCTATGGCTACACCTTC
CDR3 protein: CASSKVHREPFYGYTF

clone size: .
J gene: TRBJ1-5
V gene: TRBV9
D gene: .
CDR3 DNA: TGTGCCAGCTCTCGGGACGTAGATCAGCCCCAGCATTTT
CDR3 protein: CASSRDVDQPQHF

clone size: .
J gene: TRBJ2-5
V gene: TRBV5-1
D gene: .
CDR3 DNA: TGCGCCAGCAGTTTGCAGCTTTCGTACCAAGAGACCCAGTACTTC
CDR3 protein: CASSLQLSYQETQYF

clone size: .
J gene: TRBJ1-1
V gene: TRBV6-6
D gene: .
CDR3 DNA: TGTGCCGCAGACGAGAGTACTTCCACTGAAGCTTTCTTT
CDR3 protein: CAADESTSTEAFF

clone size: .
J gene: TRBJ2-7
V gene: TRBV30
D gene: .
CDR3 DNA: TGTGCCTGGAGACAGGGAAGGGAGCAGTACTTC
CDR3 protein: CAWRQGREQYF

clone size: .
J gene: TRBJ2-5
V gene: TRBV6-6
D gene: TRBD2
CDR3 DNA: TGTGCCACGGGGACTAGCGGGAGTGGGCAAGAGACCCAGTACTTC
CDR3 protein: CATGTSGSGQETQYF

clone size: .
J gene: TRBJ2-1
V gene: TRBV11-2
D gene: .
CDR3 DNA: TGTGCCAGCAGCTTAACCGATTTGTACAATGAGCAGTTCTTC
CDR3 protein: CASSLTDLYNEQFF

clone size: once
J gene: TRBJ1-5
V gene: TRBV10-3
D gene: .
CDR3 DNA: TGTGCCAATGGGGACGGCGATAGCAATCAGCCCCAGCATTTT
CDR3 protein: CANGDGDSNQPQHF

clone size: .
J gene: TRBJ2-2
V gene: TRBV9
D gene: TRBD2
CDR3 DNA: TGTGCCAGCAGCGATGCCGGGACTAGCGGGGTACGCACCGGGGAGCTGTTTTTT
CDR3 protein: CASSDAGTSGVRTGELFF

clone size: .
J gene: TRBJ2-7
V gene: TRBV29-1
D gene: .
CDR3 DNA: TGCAGCGCACGGGACACGGCCTACGAGCAGTACTTC
CDR3 protein: CSARDTAYEQYF

clone size: few
J gene: TRBJ1-3
V gene: TRBV4-1
D gene: .
CDR3 DNA: TGCGCCAGCAGCCAAGGGCAGGCTGCTGGAAACACCATATATTTT
CDR3 protein: CASSQGQAAGNTIYF

clone size: .
J gene: TRBJ1-3
V gene: TRBV18
D gene: .
CDR3 DNA: TGTGCCAGCTCACCACCGGATCCCGGGGCCCGCTCTGGAAACACCATATATTTT
CDR3 protein: CASSPPDPGARSGNTIYF

clone size: .
J gene: TRBJ1-1
V gene: TRBV5-1
D gene: .
CDR3 DNA: TGCGCCAGCAGCTTGGATAGTTCGAGATCCACTGAAGCTTTCTTT
CDR3 protein: CASSLDSSRSTEAFF

clone size: .
J gene: TRBJ1-1
V gene: TRBV29-1
D gene: TRBD1
CDR3 DNA: TGCAGCGTTGAGTCACAGGGGGGACTCACTGAAGCTTTCTTT
CDR3 protein: CSVESQGGLTEAFF

clone size: .
J gene: TRBJ1-1
V gene: TRBV5-1
D gene: TRBD1
CDR3 DNA: TGCGCCAGCAGCACGGGACAGCCTAACACTGAAGCTTTCTTT
CDR3 protein: CASSTGQPNTEAFF